Listed below are T cell receptor beta chains from one sample, sequenced in a study of regulatory T cells in long-lasting Graves disease. In TCRdb, the multiplex PCR reads were re-called with MiXCR into one record per CDR3 protein. This sample yields hundreds of thousands of distinct CDR3 sequences, of which about 20% are seen a single time; about an eighth belongs to the top ten. The material sequenced was peripheral blood mononuclear cells (PBMCs), taken when the disease was refractory, from a patient treated with antithyroid drugs. Receptors were obtained from a female donor with Graves disease. Both conserved end residues are part of each CDR3. A D gene is named only where the DNA matches it firmly. Clone size is stated in some rows and not others, as once, few, many or a class when expanded.

J: TRBJ2-6
V: TRBV20-1
D: .
size: .
DNA: TGCAGTGCTAGAGGCGAAGGGGCGCCTGGGGCCAACGTCCTGACTTTC
CDR3: CSARGEGAPGANVLTF

J: TRBJ1-2
V: TRBV7-2
D: TRBD1
size: many
DNA: TGTGCCAGCAGCTTAGACACAGGGGGCCATAACTATGGCTACACCTTC
CDR3: CASSLDTGGHNYGYTF

J: TRBJ2-7
V: TRBV3-1
D: .
size: .
DNA: TGTGCCAGCAGCCAAGATCTAGAGGTCTACGAGCAGTACTTC
CDR3: CASSQDLEVYEQYF

J: TRBJ2-2
V: TRBV4-3
D: .
size: .
DNA: TGCGCCAGCAGCCAAGATCTAGCGGGGGAGCTGTTTTTT
CDR3: CASSQDLAGELFF

J: TRBJ1-5
V: TRBV19
D: .
size: many
DNA: TGTGCCAGTAGTATAAGGCCCCAGCCCCAGCATTTT
CDR3: CASSIRPQPQHF

J: TRBJ1-3
V: TRBV2
D: .
size: .
DNA: TGTGCCAGCCGGACTCATTACTCTGGAAACACCATATATTTT
CDR3: CASRTHYSGNTIYF

J: TRBJ1-3
V: TRBV2
D: .
size: .
DNA: TGTGCCAGCAGTGGGACAGAATTCTCTGGAAACACCATATATTTT
CDR3: CASSGTEFSGNTIYF

J: TRBJ1-1
V: TRBV28
D: .
size: many
DNA: TGTGCCAGCAGTGGGACGGGAGGGGCTGAAGCTTTCTTT
CDR3: CASSGTGGAEAFF

J: TRBJ2-4
V: TRBV6-4
D: TRBD1
size: .
DNA: TGTGCCAGCAGTTCCGGGACAGGGACGCTAGCCAAAAACATTCAGTACTTC
CDR3: CASSSGTGTLAKNIQYF

J: TRBJ1-5
V: TRBV6-5
D: .
size: few
DNA: TGTGCCAGCAGTTACTCGCCGACAGACAATCAGCCCCAGCATTTT
CDR3: CASSYSPTDNQPQHF

J: TRBJ2-4
V: TRBV29-1
D: .
size: few
DNA: TGCAGCGTTTTCGAAGACCTGGGAGCCAAAAACATTCAGTACTTC
CDR3: CSVFEDLGAKNIQYF

J: TRBJ2-3
V: TRBV4-3
D: .
size: .
DNA: TGCGCCAGCAGCCAAGATCCAGGGGACCGCACAGATACGCAGTATTTT
CDR3: CASSQDPGDRTDTQYF

J: TRBJ1-2
V: TRBV2
D: .
size: many
DNA: TGTGCCACCTGGACGGGTAGAATTTCTTATGGCTACACCTTC
CDR3: CATWTGRISYGYTF

J: TRBJ2-5
V: TRBV10-3
D: .
size: .
DNA: TGTGCCATCAGTGAGTCGTTGGTAGGTGGGGCCGAGGTGCGACTTGAGACCCAGTACTTC
CDR3: CAISESLVGGAEVRLETQYF

J: TRBJ2-6
V: TRBV12-3/TRBV12-4
D: .
size: .
DNA: TGTGCCAGCTGCGTCTCTGGGGCCAACGTCCTGACTTTC
CDR3: CASCVSGANVLTF

J: TRBJ1-2
V: TRBV9
D: .
size: few
DNA: TGTGCCAGCAGCGTAGAGGCCAGGGGTGGAAGTAACTATGGCTACACCTTC
CDR3: CASSVEARGGSNYGYTF

J: TRBJ2-7
V: TRBV7-2
D: .
size: .
DNA: TGTGCCAGCAGCTTAAGGGACCCCATCTACGAGCAGTACTTC
CDR3: CASSLRDPIYEQYF

J: TRBJ2-7
V: TRBV2
D: .
size: many
DNA: TGTGCCAGCACCACCCTTCTGGGTGGCGAGCAGTACTTC
CDR3: CASTTLLGGEQYF

J: TRBJ1-5
V: TRBV7-9
D: TRBD1
size: .
DNA: TGTGCCAGCAGCTTAACTCAAACAGGGGGCACTCAGCCCCAGCATTTT
CDR3: CASSLTQTGGTQPQHF

J: TRBJ2-7
V: TRBV11-1
D: TRBD1
size: .
DNA: TGTGCCAGCAGCCGTGACAGGGCGGACTACGAGCAGTACTTC
CDR3: CASSRDRADYEQYF

J: TRBJ1-6
V: TRBV18
D: .
size: .
DNA: TGTGCCAGCTCCCCCGTGAGGGGAGAGAATTCACCCCTCCACTTT
CDR3: CASSPVRGENSPLHF

J: TRBJ2-5
V: TRBV9
D: .
size: .
DNA: TGTGCCAGCAGCGTAGGGCAGCAGGGAGAGACCCAGTACTTC
CDR3: CASSVGQQGETQYF

J: TRBJ2-7
V: TRBV28
D: .
size: many
DNA: TGTGCCAGCACCTCAGGATCCTACGAGCAGTACTTC
CDR3: CASTSGSYEQYF

J: TRBJ1-1
V: TRBV6-5
D: .
size: few
DNA: TGTGCCAGCAGTTGGATGGGACGGCTTGGCCTTGAAGCTTTCTTT
CDR3: CASSWMGRLGLEAFF

J: TRBJ1-2
V: TRBV29-1
D: TRBD1
size: .
DNA: TGCAGCGTTGAAAAGGGGGCGCAAGGCTACACCTTC
CDR3: CSVEKGAQGYTF

J: TRBJ2-5
V: TRBV7-2
D: TRBD1
size: many
DNA: TGTGCCAGCAGCACCCGGGACAGGGTTTCGATGGTGACCCAGTACTTC
CDR3: CASSTRDRVSMVTQYF

J: TRBJ2-7
V: TRBV7-2
D: .
size: many
DNA: TGTGCCAGCAGCTTAGCTGTTGCCACGGGGGAGCAGTACTTC
CDR3: CASSLAVATGEQYF

J: TRBJ1-1
V: TRBV29-1
D: .
size: many
DNA: TGCAGCGTTGGCAGAGTGACGAACACTGAAGCTTTCTTT
CDR3: CSVGRVTNTEAFF

J: TRBJ2-7
V: TRBV6-2/TRBV6-3
D: TRBD2
size: many
DNA: TGTGCCAGCAAATCAGCGGGGGGGTCGTCCTACGAGCAGTACTTC
CDR3: CASKSAGGSSYEQYF

J: TRBJ1-6
V: TRBV6-1
D: .
size: .
DNA: TGTGCCAGCAGTGGGGATTCACCCCTCCACTTT
CDR3: CASSGDSPLHF